These 23 T cell receptor beta chains were all obtained from the same sample, sequenced in a study of blood T cell repertoires in COVID-19. Clones were sequenced by immunoSEQ multiplex PCR, and TCRdb holds only the in-frame ones, with some missing. Of roughly 180,000 clones in the sample, 75% to 90% were seen once. The sample comprised peripheral blood. These receptors originate from a woman between 55 and 75 years old with acute or convalescent COVID-19.

The count of this clone is one. The genes are TRBV28 and TRBJ2-1, with 9 bases lining up with TRBD2. J was trimmed by 10 bases and V by 2 bases; bases with no gene match: 0. The length of the CDR3 is 12 residues. Germline CDR1 reads MDHEN; CDR2 reads SYDVKM. The CDR3 loop is CASSLLAGEQFF. CDR3 nucleotide sequence: TGTGCCAGCAGTTTACTAGCGGGAGAGCAGTTCTTC. The whole variable domain, remainder taken from reference TRBV28 and TRBJ2-1, is DVKVTQSSRYLVKRTGEKVFLECVQDMDHENMFWYRQDPGLGLRLIYFSYDVKMKEKGDIPEGYSVSREKKERFSLILESASTNQTSMYLCASSLLAGEQFFGPGTRLTVL.

The chain carries TRBV6-5 and TRBJ1-1, with a weak D call TRBD1 (5 bases). V shed 6 bases and J shed 6 bases, with 11 bases lying between them. The germline V gene has CDR1 MNHEY and CDR2 SVGAGI. CDR3 size: 12 residues. In DNA form, the CDR3 reads TGTGCCAGCAGCAGCCCGGGGGCTGAAGCTTTCTTT. Translating it yields CASSSPGAEAFF.

The chain joins TRBV6-1 to TRBJ2-7; 13 bases fit TRBD2. V lost 4 bases, J lost 3 bases, and 6 bases stayed unmatched. This CDR3 contains 16 residues. Looked up from germline, CDR1 is MNHNS and CDR2 is SASEGT. CDR3 DNA: TGTGCCAGCAGTGCCGGGACTAGCGGGATCCTCTACGAGCAGTACTTC. Translating it yields CASSAGTSGILYEQYF.

This chain joins TRBV6-2 or TRBV6-3 and TRBJ2-7, with TRBD1 identical over 7 bases. The V gene end was trimmed by 2 bases and the J gene end by 4 bases; junction bases not matched to a gene: 2. The CDR3 runs 13 residues. Germline CDR1 MNHEY, CDR2 SVGEGT. The CDR3 loop is CASSYEGAYEQYV. Here the CDR3 DNA reads TGTGCCAGCAGTTACGAGGGGGCGTACGAGCAGTACGTC.

This chain uses TRBV5-4 with TRBJ2-3; a weak D match, TRBD2 (6 bases). The CDR3 contains 15 residues. Trimming took off 4 bases at V and 0 bases at J, with 12 bases between the two ends. Germline lookup yields CDR1 SGHNT and CDR2 YYREEE (reference sequence). Here the CDR3 DNA reads TGTGCCAGCAGCGTGGACTACTCTAGCACAGATACGCAGTATTTT. It specifies CASSVDYSSTDTQYF.

This chain joins TRBV6-6 and TRBJ1-5, with unresolved D. Germline CDR1 reads MNHNY; CDR2 reads SVGAGI (reference sequence). The CDR3 length is 12 residues. V was clipped by 7 bases and J by 2 bases, with 6 bases between them. The CDR3 loop is CASTTGNQPQHF. The CDR3, as DNA: TGTGCCAGCACAACTGGCAATCAGCCCCAGCATTTT.

The chain combines TRBV27 with TRBJ2-1; 10 bases align to TRBD2. V lost 5 bases, J lost 10 bases, and 2 bases stayed unmatched. Germline CDR1 MNHEY, CDR2 SMNVEV (reference sequence). The CDR3 has 12 residues. CDR3 nucleotide sequence: TGTGCCAGCAGTATGGGACTAGCGGAGCAGTTCTTC. Residues: CASSMGLAEQFF.

The genes are TRBV7-2 and TRBJ2-1, with D perhaps matching TRBD2 (6 bases). The CDR3 has 15 amino acids. Germline CDR1 SGHTA, CDR2 FQGNSA. V dropped 4 bases and J dropped 8 bases, with 18 bases sitting between them. The CDR3 is CASSSAGTYRDEQFF. Here the CDR3 DNA reads TGTGCCAGCAGCTCCGCAGGGACTTATAGGGATGAGCAGTTCTTC.

The chain employs TRBV6-5 and TRBJ1-2, with 8 nucleotides matching TRBD1. V shed 0 bases and J 4 bases; nucleotides not matched to a gene: 4. The CDR3 loop spans 15 amino acids. Germline assignment: CDR1 MNHEY and CDR2 SVGAGI. The CDR3 is CASSYSGQGTYGYTF. CDR3 nucleotides: TGTGCCAGCAGTTACTCCGGACAGGGTACCTATGGCTACACCTTC.

This sequence joins TRBV30 and TRBJ1-4, with unresolved D. Looked up from germline, CDR1 is GTSNPN and CDR2 is SVGIG (reference sequence). The CDR3 loop spans 14 amino acids. V lost 1 base to trimming and J lost 8 bases, with 14 bases between them. The CDR3 nucleotides read TGTGCCTGGAGTGGGGTAACGGAGTCGGAAAAACTGTTTTTT. Translation: CAWSGVTESEKLFF.

V is TRBV21-1 and J is TRBJ2-1; the D call in the table, TRBD2, was not verified against the DNA. TRBV21-1 is a recognized pseudogene. The CDR3 covers 18 residues. The DNA for the CDR3 is TGTGCCAGCAGCAAAGACGGGCTAGCGGGAGTTAAATTTAATGAGCAGTTCTTC. It yields the protein CASSKDGLAGVKFNEQFF.

As DNA, the CDR3 is TGTGCCAGCAGTTTATTGTCGGCTGGGGCTGGGGAGACCCAGTACTTC. Translated, it gives CASSLLSAGAGETQYF. The V call is TRBV28, the J call TRBJ2-5; D perhaps matches TRBD1 (5 bases). This CDR3 is 16 amino acids long. Per germline, CDR1 MDHEN and CDR2 SYDVKM. The V end lost 1 base, the J end lost 5 bases, and 17 bases lay between the germline ends.

The chain couples TRBV5-6 to TRBJ1-2; TRBD1 matches 8 bases. The CDR3 runs to 13 residues. In germline, CDR1 is SGHDT, CDR2 YYEEEE. V shed 1 base and J 6 bases; nucleotides not matched to a gene: 2. CDR3 amino acids: CASSLNRGNGYTF. As DNA, the CDR3 is TGTGCCAGCAGCTTGAACAGGGGGAATGGCTACACCTTC.

The V and J genes are TRBV13 and TRBJ1-2, with D unclear. The V end was cut by 0 bases, the J end by 5 bases, with 7 bases between. CDR3 size: 13 residues. Per the germline V gene, CDR1 is PRHDT and CDR2 is FYEKMQ (reference sequence). This chain's CDR3 is CASSLGGGYGYTF. For the CDR3, the DNA is TGTGCCAGCAGCTTAGGTGGCGGATATGGCTACACCTTC.

The rearrangement uses TRBV6-4 and TRBJ1-1, with 10 bases that match TRBD1. V was clipped by 6 bases and J by 6 bases; unmatched bases: 7. The CDR3 is 14 residues long. Germline lookup yields CDR1 MRHNA and CDR2 SNTAGT. CDR3 region: CASRLTGGASEAFF. CDR3 bases: TGTGCCAGCAGACTGACAGGGGGCGCATCTGAAGCTTTCTTT.

The chain carries TRBV13 and TRBJ1-3; D uncertain. V was pared by 10 bases and J by 0 bases, with 10 bases between. This CDR3 contains 13 residues. Germline V lookup: CDR1 PRHDT, CDR2 FYEKMQ (reference sequence). CDR3 bases: TGTGCCACCACAGCTTACTCTGGAAACACCATATATTTT. Translated, it gives CATTAYSGNTIYF. Supplemented by reference TRBV13 and TRBJ1-3, the full variable domain reads AAGVIQSPRHLIKEKRETATLKCYPIPRHDTVYWYQQGPGQDPQFLISFYEKMQSDKGSIPDRFSAQQFSDYHSELNMSSLELGDSALYFCATTAYSGNTIYFGEGSWLTVV.

The V call is TRBV18, the J call TRBJ2-2; the match to TRBD1 covers 8 bases. Unmatched junction bases numbered 7, after V lost 3 bases and J lost 4 bases. The CDR3 spans 16 residues. CDR1 is KGHSH, CDR2 LQKENI, per germline. The CDR3 protein is CASSPQGASGTGELFF. CDR3 nucleotides: TGTGCCAGCTCACCCCAGGGGGCGTCGGGCACCGGGGAGCTGTTTTTT.

V usage is TRBV14 and J usage is TRBJ2-3; D perhaps matches TRBD2 (6 bases). The germline CDR1 and CDR2 sequences are SGHDN and FVKESK. The CDR3 is 18 residues long. The ends were cut back, 0 bases at V and 2 bases at J, with 18 bases in the middle. CDR3 in amino acids: CASSQDYPGLALTDTQYF. As DNA, the CDR3 is TGTGCCAGCAGCCAAGATTACCCGGGACTGGCTCTCACAGATACGCAGTATTTT.

The V call is TRBV5-1, the J call TRBJ2-7; 7 bases align to TRBD1. V trimming: 1 base; J trimming: 5 bases; junction bases outside the gene matches: 9. The CDR3 runs to 15 residues. The V gene's germline CDR1 is SGHRS and CDR2 YFSETQ. The CDR3 DNA reads as TGCGCCAGCAGCTTGCCCCTCCCCACAGGGGACGAGCAGTACTTC. Protein sequence: CASSLPLPTGDEQYF.

V gene TRBV19 combines with J gene TRBJ1-1; a weak D match, TRBD1 (6 bases). This CDR3 comprises 13 residues. Germline V gives CDR1 LNHDA, CDR2 SQIVND (reference sequence). Trimming removed 5 bases from V and 3 bases from J, with 10 bases in between. The CDR3 nucleotides read TGTGCCAGTAGTGTGGACAGCTACACTGAAGCTTTCTTT. It translates to CASSVDSYTEAFF.

The rearrangement joins TRBV27 to TRBJ1-2, with D hard to call. CDR1 and CDR2 from the germline V gene are MNHEY and SMNVEV (reference sequence). The CDR3 extends over 11 amino acids. The V end lost 6 bases, the J end lost 5 bases, and 7 bases lay between the germline ends. CDR3 nucleotide sequence: TGTGCCAGCAGCGGTGCATATGGCTACACCTTC. This encodes CASSGAYGYTF.

In this sample, this clone turned up a few times. The DNA for the CDR3 is TGTGCCAGCAGCAAGGGGGATTCTAATGAAAAACTGTTTTTT. Translated, it gives CASSKGDSNEKLFF. The J gene is TRBJ1-4, the V gene TRBV7-2; D perhaps matches TRBD1 (6 bases). Germline V gene lookup returns CDR1 SGHTA and CDR2 FQGNSA. The CDR3 runs 14 residues. V dropped 5 bases and J dropped 3 bases, with 10 bases sitting between them.

Worth noting for this clone: The sample carries other DNA sequences with the same CDR3. The chain combines TRBV5-1 with TRBJ1-1, with TRBD1 identical over 9 bases. J lost 1 base, V lost 4 bases, and 2 bases had no gene match. The CDR3 contains 14 residues. The germline CDR1 and CDR2 sequences are SGHRS and YFSETQ. CDR3 region: CASSLTGGNTEAFF. CDR3 in DNA: TGCGCCAGCAGCCTGACAGGGGGGAACACTGAAGCTTTCTTT. Complete variable domain (other parts from reference TRBV5-1 and TRBJ1-1): KAGVTQTPRYLIKTRGQQVTLSCSPISGHRSVSWYQQTPGQGLQFLFEYFSETQRNKGNFPGRFSGRQFSNSRSEMNVSTLELGDSALYLCASSLTGGNTEAFFGQGTRLTVV.